This TCR beta chain was sequenced in a study of T cells in Graves' hyperthyroidism and ophthalmopathy. The CDR3 covers 16 residues. The ends lost 5 bases at V and 0 bases at J; junction bases unmatched: 6. This clonotype was recorded a few times. It was RNA transcripts that yielded the amplified TCR beta CDR3 regions. An initial round of RT-PCR targeting the TCR CDR3 relied on the HTBI primer set. One entry per CDR3 protein results from TCRdb running MiXCR on the multiplex PCR reads. This sample has approximately 210,000 distinct CDR3 sequences, with about a sixth found just once. The receptor comes from a man aged 50-59 years with Graves' hyperthyroidism. The chain recombines TRBV12-3 or TRBV12-4 with TRBJ1-4, with 7 bases that match TRBD1. The material sequenced was blood. CDR3 nucleotides: TGTGCCAGCAGTGGGACAGCGGTAACAACTAATGAAAAACTGTTTTTT. This encodes CASSGTAVTTNEKLFF.